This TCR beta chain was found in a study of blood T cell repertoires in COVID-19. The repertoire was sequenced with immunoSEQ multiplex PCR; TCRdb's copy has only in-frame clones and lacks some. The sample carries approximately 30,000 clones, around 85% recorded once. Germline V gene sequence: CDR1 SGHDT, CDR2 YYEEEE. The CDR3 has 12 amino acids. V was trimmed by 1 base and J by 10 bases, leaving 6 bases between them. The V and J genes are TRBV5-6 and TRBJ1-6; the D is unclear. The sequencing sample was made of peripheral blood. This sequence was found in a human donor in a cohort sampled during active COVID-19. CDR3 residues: CASSLRVSPLHF. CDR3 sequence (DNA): TGTGCCAGCAGCTTGCGCGTCTCACCCCTCCACTTT.